The rows below give T cell receptor beta chains drawn from one sample of a study of resident and recirculating memory T cells in vitiligo. TCRdb's table, derived via immunoSEQ multiplex PCR, lists solely in-frame clones and lacks some. The sample has 39,000 or so clones, about 90% seen once. The sample comprised blood. These receptors were collected from a male donor with vitiligo. The conserved cysteine and the conserved F or W are not part of the CDR3 here. Each record gives: V gene, J gene, CDR3 protein.

V: TRBV9
J: TRBJ2-3
CDR3: ASSVAIGGLTDTQY

V: TRBV7-2
J: TRBJ2-5
CDR3: ASSLGRAGETQY

V: TRBV11-2
J: TRBJ2-7
CDR3: ASSLGHGVLGEQY

V: TRBV4-1
J: TRBJ2-7
CDR3: ASSQEGQGYSYEQY

V: TRBV5-1
J: TRBJ1-2
CDR3: ASSLTGTIHGYT

V: TRBV4-3
J: TRBJ1-2
CDR3: ASSQLGRQGGNYGYT

V: TRBV27
J: TRBJ2-3
CDR3: ASVRTVDRPDTQY

V: TRBV5-4
J: TRBJ1-1
CDR3: ASSLGQPNTEAF

V: TRBV30
J: TRBJ1-2
CDR3: AWSVRGSLDYGYT

V: TRBV4-3
J: TRBJ2-3
CDR3: ASSQGSGAYRGTDTQY

V: TRBV2
J: TRBJ1-2
CDR3: ASSQGGGADYGYT

V: TRBV18
J: TRBJ2-3
CDR3: ASSPGGGDTQY

V: TRBV4-2
J: TRBJ1-2
CDR3: ASSPKKQGDYGYT

V: TRBV5-5
J: TRBJ1-1
CDR3: ASSFIKGPSEAF

V: TRBV7-6
J: TRBJ2-1
CDR3: ASSFQGRLGEQF

V: TRBV7-8
J: TRBJ1-5
CDR3: ASSRPGGRDQPQH

V: TRBV4-3
J: TRBJ2-7
CDR3: ASSRKMVTGQNQWEQY

V: TRBV9
J: TRBJ1-2
CDR3: ASSSDAWGYT

V: TRBV25-1
J: TRBJ2-1
CDR3: ASSEWRSSYNEQF

V: TRBV5-1
J: TRBJ2-5
CDR3: ASSLAGGAGAQTQY

V: TRBV7-3
J: TRBJ2-3
CDR3: ASSLMGTGRDTQY

V: TRBV7-9
J: TRBJ2-7
CDR3: ASSLARHRDNYEQY

V: TRBV6-5
J: TRBJ2-7
CDR3: ASRRGQASYEQY

V: TRBV30
J: TRBJ2-1
CDR3: AWSRNEQF

V: TRBV6-5
J: TRBJ1-6
CDR3: ASRSTDMLTSPLH

V: TRBV18
J: TRBJ2-3
CDR3: ASSPLAGGPGTDTQY

V: TRBV14
J: TRBJ1-2
CDR3: ASSAPPGEYGYT

V: TRBV7-9
J: TRBJ2-1
CDR3: ASSDTSGEGYNEQF

V: TRBV19
J: TRBJ1-6
CDR3: ASSIGPNSPLH

V: TRBV5-5
J: TRBJ2-7
CDR3: ASSLSGGLEQY

V: TRBV6-1
J: TRBJ1-1
CDR3: ASSTVEVSEAF

V: TRBV18
J: TRBJ1-2
CDR3: ASSPGAQDGYGYT

V: TRBV7-3
J: TRBJ2-1
CDR3: ASSLTRHEQF

V: TRBV27
J: TRBJ1-6
CDR3: ASSLRGSHNSPLH

V: TRBV7-2
J: TRBJ2-7
CDR3: ASSPLAGGLVHEQY

V: TRBV19
J: TRBJ1-2
CDR3: ASGTGLFHGYT

V: TRBV2
J: TRBJ1-6
CDR3: ASSVQDQNSPLH

V: TRBV10-3
J: TRBJ1-4
CDR3: AISESDRDTSY

V: TRBV7-3
J: TRBJ2-1
CDR3: ASSFTGGNEQF

V: TRBV7-9
J: TRBJ2-1
CDR3: ASSSTVNEQF

V: TRBV11-2
J: TRBJ2-1
CDR3: ASSLVLAGYNEQF

V: TRBV5-1
J: TRBJ2-2
CDR3: ASSSRGESPGELF

V: TRBV5-4
J: TRBJ2-2
CDR3: ASSVGQGSTGELF